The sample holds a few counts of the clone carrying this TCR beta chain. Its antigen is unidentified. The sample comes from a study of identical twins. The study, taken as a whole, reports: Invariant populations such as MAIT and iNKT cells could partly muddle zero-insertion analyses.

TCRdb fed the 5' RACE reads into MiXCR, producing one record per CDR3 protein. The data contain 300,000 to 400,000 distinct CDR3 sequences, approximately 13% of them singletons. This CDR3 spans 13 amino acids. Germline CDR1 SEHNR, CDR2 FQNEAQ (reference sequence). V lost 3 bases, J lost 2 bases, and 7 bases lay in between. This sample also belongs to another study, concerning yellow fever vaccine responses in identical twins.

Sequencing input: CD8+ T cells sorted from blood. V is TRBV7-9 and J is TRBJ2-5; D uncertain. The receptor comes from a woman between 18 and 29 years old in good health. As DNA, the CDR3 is TGTGCCAGCAGCTTTCACCAACAAGAGACCCAGTACTTC. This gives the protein CASSFHQQETQYF.